The entry that follows covers one T cell receptor (beta chain) sequence. No antigen is known for it. J was trimmed by 0 bases and V by 3 bases; bases with no gene match: 12. This CDR3 contains 18 residues. CDR1 and CDR2 from the germline V gene are SGHAT and FQNNGV. The record originates from a study of CD8+ T cells in alopecia areata. Overall study findings and caveats: It was less clear whether patients shared TCRs than it was in mice, possibly because of HLA.

TCR sequencing used cDNA made by reverse transcription of extracted RNA. The repertoire was sequenced with immunoSEQ multiplex PCR; TCRdb's copy has only in-frame clones and lacks some. The table shows some 200,000 clones, with 45% to 70% occurring only once. This rearrangement joins TRBV11-2 to TRBJ2-3; 7 nucleotides agree with TRBD2. This sequence was found in a human donor in good health. Sequencing was carried out using CD8+ T cells sorted from blood. CDR3: CASSFIVGKRESTDTQYF. CDR3 nucleotide sequence: TGTGCCAGCAGCTTCATTGTCGGGAAGCGGGAAAGCACAGATACGCAGTATTTT.